This TCR beta chain was profiled in a study of T cell responses to AZD1222 COVID-19 vaccine. For the study at large: Samples with a second dose at about 4 or about 12 weeks were pooled together. General study findings and limits: Donors were mostly white British, more females; clonal diversity possibly underestimated.

Of note for this clone: The target antigen is unknown.

The CDR3 is 14 amino acids. Trimming stripped 4 bases from V and 2 bases from J, with 11 bases between. Looked up from germline, CDR1 is SGHNT and CDR2 is YYREEE (reference sequence). Libraries were prepared by immunoSEQ multiplex PCR; TCRdb keeps only in-frame clonotypes and omits some of them. This table has 140,000 to 150,000 clones, 70% to 90% appearing once. This receptor was obtained from an adult in good health. The genes are TRBV5-4 and TRBJ2-3; possible D gene TRBD2, 6 bases. Sequencing was performed on peripheral blood, taken on day 0 of AZD1222 vaccination. CDR3 region: CASSGAGSTDTQYF. The CDR3 region has the DNA TGTGCCAGCAGCGGGGCGGGGTCCACAGATACGCAGTATTTT.